This TCR beta chain was observed in a study of CD8+ T cells in alopecia areata. Study-level background: Severity of treated patients was scored by affected scalp percentage.

Treatment: oral pan-JAK inhibitor, 5-10 mg twice daily. cDNA prepared by RNA extraction and subsequent reverse transcription served as the template for sequencing. Generated by immunoSEQ multiplex PCR, the TCRdb table keeps only in-frame clones and is missing some. This sample yields 150,000 to 200,000 clones, of which about 61% are seen a single time; around 15% belongs to the top ten. The CDR3 covers 15 residues. V lost 1 base and J 1 base, leaving 10 bases between the germline ends. Germline V gene data show CDR1 as LNHDA and CDR2 as SQIVND (reference sequence). The J gene is TRBJ1-1, the V gene TRBV19; tentatively, D is TRBD1 (6 bases). This receptor was obtained from a human donor with alopecia areata. The source was CD4+ T cells sorted from blood, collected between weeks 55 and 65, from a patient treated with tofacitinib. The chain's CDR3 is CASSIVLDRNTEAFF. CDR3 coding DNA: TGTGCCAGTAGTATAGTCCTGGACAGGAACACTGAAGCTTTCTTT. Using reference TRBV19 and TRBJ1-1 for the parts outside the CDR3, the full variable domain is DGGITQSPKYLFRKEGQNVTLSCEQNLNHDAMYWYRQDPGQGLRLIYYSQIVNDFQKGDIAEGYSVSREKKESFPLTVTSAQKNPTAFYLCASSIVLDRNTEAFFGQGTRLTVV.